This is a list of T cell receptor beta chains from one sample in a study of blood T cells in healthy people across ages. Each CDR3 protein gets one entry after TCRdb re-called the 5' RACE reads with MiXCR. The sample has roughly 2 million distinct CDR3 sequences, about 50% seen once; the top ten hold approximately 2.1%. Sequencing input: blood. The receptors derive from a woman between 40 and 50 years old in good health. The CDR3 runs from the conserved cysteine through the conserved F or W. Fields, in order: CDR3 length, D gene, J gene, clone size, V gene, CDR3 protein, CDR3 DNA. D genes are given only for firm matches. Size is omitted from some rows. Given values are once, few, many or a class for expanded clones.

15 | . | TRBJ1-4 | . | TRBV12-3/TRBV12-4 | CASSGDLATNEKLFF | TGTGCCAGCAGCGGAGATTTAGCAACTAATGAAAAACTGTTTTTT
16 | TRBD1 | TRBJ1-1 | once | TRBV3-1 | CASSPPGTGKNTEAFF | TGTGCCAGCAGCCCCCCCGGGACAGGGAAGAACACTGAAGCTTTCTTT
16 | TRBD1 | TRBJ2-1 | . | TRBV5-1 | CASSFEQGNSYNEQFF | TGCGCCAGCAGCTTTGAACAGGGGAACTCCTACAATGAGCAGTTCTTC
16 | . | TRBJ2-7 | . | TRBV5-1 | CASSLEFSGVSYEQYF | TGCGCCAGCAGCTTGGAGTTCAGTGGGGTCTCCTACGAGCAGTACTTC
13 | TRBD1 | TRBJ1-2 | . | TRBV7-9 | CASSKTGTYGYTF | TGTGCCAGCAGCAAGACAGGGACCTATGGCTACACCTTC
13 | . | TRBJ2-7 | . | TRBV10-3 | CAISPGDLYEQYF | TGTGCCATCAGCCCGGGGGATCTATACGAGCAGTACTTC
15 | . | TRBJ1-2 | . | TRBV5-6 | CASSSFTAANYGYTF | TGTGCCAGCAGCTCTTTCACTGCAGCTAACTATGGCTACACCTTC
21 | TRBD2 | TRBJ2-1 | . | TRBV11-1 | CASSSKRLGTSGGTSYNEQFF | TGTGCCAGCAGCTCCAAGAGGTTAGGGACTAGCGGGGGGACCTCCTACAATGAGCAGTTCTTC
17 | TRBD2 | TRBJ2-1 | . | TRBV9 | CASSAVAGGHSYNEQFF | TGTGCCAGCAGCGCCGTAGCGGGGGGCCACTCCTACAATGAGCAGTTCTTC
15 | TRBD1 | TRBJ2-7 | once | TRBV12-5 | CASGLEGQGIYEQYF | TGTGCTAGTGGTTTGGAGGGACAGGGCATATACGAGCAGTACTTC
16 | . | TRBJ1-2 | . | TRBV9 | CASSVGPGRAGDGYTF | TGTGCCAGCAGCGTAGGACCGGGACGAGCGGGTGATGGCTACACCTTC
15 | . | TRBJ2-5 | . | TRBV4-3 | CASSQGTAGFETLYF | TGCGCCAGCAGCCAAGGGACCGCGGGGTTCGAGACCCTGTACTTC
14 | . | TRBJ1-2 | . | TRBV20-1 | CSARGTPEGYGYTF | TGCAGTGCTAGAGGGACACCGGAAGGCTATGGCTACACCTTC
14 | . | TRBJ2-1 | once | TRBV19 | CASQGRYGGNEQFF | TGTGCCAGCCAGGGGAGGTATGGTGGCAATGAGCAGTTCTTC
15 | TRBD1 | TRBJ1-6 | . | TRBV7-9 | CASSLRDRNNSPLHF | TGTGCCAGCAGCCTCCGGGACAGAAATAATTCACCCCTCCACTTT
14 | . | TRBJ1-1 | . | TRBV4-1 | CASSQRTANTEAFF | TGCGCCAGCAGCCAGCGGACAGCGAACACTGAAGCTTTCTTT
13 | TRBD1 | TRBJ1-2 | few | TRBV2 | CASRRGQGYGYTF | TGTGCCAGCAGGAGGGGACAGGGCTATGGCTACACCTTC
17 | TRBD1 | TRBJ2-7 | . | TRBV11-2 | CASSLVFGQGADEEQYF | TGTGCCAGCAGCTTAGTATTCGGACAGGGGGCGGATGAGGAGCAGTACTTC
14 | . | TRBJ2-1 | . | TRBV20-1 | CSARDPSLGDEQFF | TGCAGTGCTAGAGATCCCTCCTTGGGGGATGAGCAGTTCTTC
16 | TRBD1 | TRBJ2-1 | . | TRBV5-1 | CASSAAWTGGINEQFF | TGCGCCAGCAGCGCCGCCTGGACAGGGGGTATTAATGAGCAGTTCTTC
12 | . | TRBJ2-5 | few | TRBV29-1 | CSVPRGEETQYF | TGCAGCGTCCCAAGGGGGGAAGAGACCCAGTACTTC
14 | . | TRBJ1-6 | . | TRBV10-3 | CAISTEPYNSPLHF | TGTGCCATCAGTACGGAACCTTATAATTCACCCCTCCACTTT
15 | TRBD1 | TRBJ2-7 | . | TRBV27 | CASSLTGTDSYEQYF | TGTGCCAGCAGCCTTACCGGGACAGATTCTTACGAGCAGTACTTC
14 | TRBD2 | TRBJ2-7 | few | TRBV7-2 | CASSRGGTAYEQYF | TGTGCCAGCAGCCGGGGGGGGACGGCCTACGAGCAGTACTTC
14 | TRBD2 | TRBJ2-5 | . | TRBV15 | CATSPGTTQETQYF | TGTGCCACCAGCCCTGGGACTACACAAGAGACCCAGTACTTC
14 | TRBD1 | TRBJ1-2 | . | TRBV4-3 | CASSPGQGFNGYTF | TGCGCCAGCAGCCCTGGACAGGGATTCAATGGCTACACCTTC
13 | . | TRBJ2-7 | . | TRBV7-2 | CASSPIGGYEQYF | TGTGCCAGCAGCCCCATAGGGGGGTACGAGCAGTACTTC
12 | . | TRBJ2-7 | . | TRBV20-1 | CSAYNRPYEQYF | TGCAGTGCTTATAACAGACCCTACGAGCAGTACTTC
15 | . | TRBJ2-1 | . | TRBV10-3 | CAISESVVSANEQFF | TGTGCCATCAGTGAGTCGGTGGTTTCTGCCAATGAGCAGTTCTTC
17 | TRBD2 | TRBJ2-1 | few | TRBV12-3/TRBV12-4 | CASSLGLGTSGSNEQFF | TGTGCCAGCAGTTTAGGTCTCGGGACTAGCGGGAGCAATGAGCAGTTCTTC
14 | . | TRBJ1-6 | few | TRBV4-2 | CASSQETASSPLHF | TGTGCCAGCAGCCAAGAGACAGCTTCATCACCCCTCCACTTT
14 | . | TRBJ1-2 | . | TRBV18 | CASSPDGYGYGYTF | TGTGCCAGCTCACCGGACGGCTATGGCTATGGCTACACCTTC
16 | . | TRBJ1-6 | once | TRBV2 | CASEEYTDPYNSPLHF | TGTGCCAGCGAAGAATATACGGACCCATATAATTCACCCCTCCACTTT
18 | TRBD2 | TRBJ2-6 | . | TRBV7-2 | CASSLRSGVVGGANVLTF | TGTGCCAGCAGCTTACGTAGCGGGGTCGTAGGAGGGGCCAACGTCCTGACTTTC
15 | . | TRBJ1-5 | few | TRBV7-2 | CASSEGQGSNQPQHF | TGTGCCAGCAGCGAGGGGCAGGGTAGCAATCAGCCCCAGCATTTT
15 | TRBD1 | TRBJ1-1 | . | TRBV6-1 | CASSADRGRPTEAFF | TGTGCCAGCAGTGCGGACAGGGGGCGGCCCACTGAAGCTTTCTTT
15 | TRBD1 | TRBJ2-1 | . | TRBV3-1 | CASSQGQGFNNEQFF | TGTGCCAGCAGCCAAGGACAGGGGTTTAACAATGAGCAGTTCTTC
12 | . | TRBJ1-1 | . | TRBV25-1 | CASSEWDTEAFF | TGTGCCAGCAGTGAATGGGACACTGAAGCTTTCTTT
15 | TRBD1 | TRBJ2-7 | . | TRBV15 | CATSRETGQFYEQYF | TGTGCCACCAGCAGAGAGACGGGACAGTTTTACGAGCAGTACTTC
15 | TRBD1 | TRBJ2-7 | few | TRBV12-3/TRBV12-4 | CASSSRGQGWETQYF | TGTGCCAGCAGTTCACGGGGACAGGGGTGGGAAACCCAGTACTTC
16 | . | TRBJ2-1 | . | TRBV21-1 | CASSKVATSSYNEQFF | TGTGCCAGCAGCAAAGTCGCCACTAGCTCCTACAATGAGCAGTTCTTC
13 | TRBD1 | TRBJ1-2 | . | TRBV27 | CASSWTGEDGYTF | TGTGCCAGCAGTTGGACAGGGGAGGATGGCTACACCTTC
13 | . | TRBJ2-7 | many | TRBV4-3 | CASSQEPGYEQYF | TGCGCCAGCAGCCAAGAACCGGGGTACGAGCAGTACTTC
12 | . | TRBJ2-5 | . | TRBV20-1 | CSASQVQETQYF | TGCAGTGCTAGCCAGGTACAAGAGACCCAGTACTTC
14 | . | TRBJ2-5 | . | TRBV5-1 | CASSIRQSEETQYF | TGCGCCAGCAGCATAAGACAGTCTGAAGAGACCCAGTACTTC
12 | . | TRBJ2-6 | . | TRBV29-1 | CSVTAGANVLTF | TGCAGCGTTACAGCTGGGGCCAACGTCCTGACTTTC
15 | TRBD2 | TRBJ2-5 | . | TRBV6-2/TRBV6-3 | CASSYTSGGQETQYF | TGTGCCAGCAGTTACACTAGCGGGGGGCAAGAGACCCAGTACTTC
14 | . | TRBJ2-5 | . | TRBV5-5 | CASTPTGGEETQYF | TGTGCCAGCACCCCGACAGGAGGTGAGGAGACCCAGTACTTC
13 | . | TRBJ2-7 | few | TRBV7-2 | CASRAEARHEQYF | TGTGCCAGCAGGGCGGAGGCACGCCACGAGCAGTACTTC
13 | . | TRBJ2-5 | few | TRBV2 | CASRPGRGETQYF | TGTGCCAGCAGGCCCGGAAGGGGGGAGACCCAGTACTTC
14 | . | TRBJ1-5 | . | TRBV5-1 | CASSDQGGNQPQHF | TGCGCCAGCAGCGACCAGGGTGGCAATCAGCCCCAGCATTTT
15 | TRBD1 | TRBJ1-5 | . | TRBV7-9 | CASSSGQGGNQPQHF | TGTGCCAGCAGCTCGGGACAGGGCGGCAATCAGCCCCAGCATTTT
15 | . | TRBJ2-3 | . | TRBV5-1 | CASSFYRVNTDTQYF | TGCGCCAGCAGCTTCTACAGGGTGAACACAGATACGCAGTATTTT
12 | . | TRBJ2-4 | . | TRBV7-2 | CASSLGINIQYF | TGTGCCAGCAGCTTAGGGATAAACATTCAGTACTTC
15 | TRBD1 | TRBJ2-5 | . | TRBV28 | CASSSQGAVGETQYF | TGTGCCAGCAGCTCGCAGGGGGCAGTAGGAGAGACCCAGTACTTC
14 | . | TRBJ1-5 | . | TRBV28 | CASSDRFYNQPQHF | TGTGCCAGCAGTGACAGGTTTTACAATCAGCCCCAGCATTTT
16 | . | TRBJ2-3 | few | TRBV20-1 | CSARDPRGTSTDTQYF | TGCAGTGCTAGAGATCCCCGGGGGACTAGCACAGATACGCAGTATTTT
14 | . | TRBJ2-5 | . | TRBV24-1 | CATSDLSVEETQYF | TGTGCCACCAGTGATTTGTCAGTGGAAGAGACCCAGTACTTC
14 | . | TRBJ1-2 | . | TRBV9 | CASSVASGNYGYTF | TGTGCCAGCAGCGTAGCCTCAGGAAACTATGGCTACACCTTC